These T cell receptor beta chains were read from a single sample in a study of T cells in localized non-small cell lung cancer. The data were produced by immunoSEQ multiplex PCR, yet TCRdb's version contains in-frame clones alone and is incomplete. Found here are around 50,000 clones, about 87% of them singletons; the top ten hold about 17%. The sample here was PBMCs, taken before any cancer treatment. All receptors derive from a female donor with stage II lung adenocarcinoma. The CDR3 runs from the conserved cysteine through the conserved F or W. The D gene is left open where the match is weak. Expanded clones are given a class, and other clones once, few, many or no size at all.

>18|TRBV5-1|TRBJ2-1|NA|NA
CASSFSTTRGPSYNEQFF
TGCGCCAGCAGCTTCTCAACGACAAGGGGACCCTCCTACAATGAGCAGTTCTTC
>14|TRBV5-4|TRBJ1-1|NA|NA
CASSLASGDTEAFF
TGTGCCAGCAGCTTGGCCTCAGGGGACACTGAAGCTTTCTTT
>14|TRBV5-4|TRBJ2-2|NA|once
CASSQTTYTGELFF
TGTGCCAGCAGCCAAACGACTTACACCGGGGAGCTGTTTTTT
>13|TRBV5-4|TRBJ1-6|NA|medium-sized
CASSEESNSPLHF
TGTGCCAGCAGTGAAGAGTCGAATTCACCCCTCCACTTT
>14|TRBV5-1|TRBJ1-1|TRBD1|NA
CASRAGTVNTEAFF
TGCGCCAGCAGGGCCGGGACAGTGAACACTGAAGCTTTCTTT
>16|TRBV27|TRBJ2-1|TRBD1|NA
CASSSPVTGDRNEQFF
TGTGCCAGCAGTTCTCCCGTTACAGGGGATCGTAATGAGCAGTTCTTC
>12|TRBV11-2|TRBJ1-2|NA|medium-sized
CASSPGQYGYTF
TGTGCCAGCAGCCCAGGACAGTATGGCTACACCTTC
>15|TRBV10-3|TRBJ2-2|NA|NA
CAIWVGAQNTGELFF
TGTGCCATCTGGGTGGGGGCTCAGAACACCGGGGAGCTGTTTTTT
>15|TRBV2|TRBJ1-6|NA|few
CASSGQGLEGSPLHF
TGTGCCAGCAGTGGGCAGGGGCTCGAAGGATCACCCCTCCACTTT
>13|TRBV7-2|TRBJ1-1|NA|NA
CASSLGGGIEAFF
TGTGCCAGCAGCTTGGGGGGAGGAATTGAAGCTTTCTTT
>15|TRBV19|TRBJ2-7|NA|once
CASSINGLSSYEQYF
TGTGCCAGTAGTATTAATGGCTTAAGCTCCTACGAGCAGTACTTC
>12|TRBV2|TRBJ2-3|NA|NA
CASSPIADTQYF
TGTGCCAGCAGCCCCATAGCAGATACGCAGTATTTT
>18|TRBV28|TRBJ2-5|TRBD2|once
CASHPRGTSGGFRETQYF
TGTGCCAGCCACCCCCGAGGAACTAGCGGGGGTTTTAGGGAGACCCAGTACTTC
>12|TRBV5-4|TRBJ2-5|NA|NA
CASSRPQETQYF
TGTGCCAGCAGCCGACCCCAAGAGACCCAGTACTTC
>15|TRBV2|TRBJ2-1|TRBD2|once
CASSLSSGGASEQFF
TGTGCCAGCAGCCTCTCTAGCGGGGGGGCCAGTGAGCAGTTCTTC
>13|TRBV5-1|TRBJ1-2|NA|NA
CASSFSGEYGYTF
TGCGCCAGCAGCTTCTCAGGGGAATATGGCTACACCTTC
>14|TRBV5-1|TRBJ2-1|NA|NA
CASSSEGMGNEQFF
TGCGCCAGCAGCTCCGAGGGGATGGGCAATGAGCAGTTCTTC
>13|TRBV30|TRBJ1-3|TRBD1|NA
CAWSPQTGAPEDF
TGTGCCTGGAGTCCGCAGACAGGGGCGCCCGAGGATTTT
>13|TRBV2|TRBJ1-6|NA|NA
CASGQGYNSPLHF
TGTGCCAGCGGGCAGGGGTACAATTCACCCCTCCACTTT
>13|TRBV9|TRBJ1-1|NA|few
CASSVGGTPEAFF
TGTGCCAGCAGCGTAGGGGGGACACCTGAAGCTTTCTTT
>14|TRBV27|TRBJ1-4|NA|NA
CASSPGQVLKKLFF
TGTGCCAGCAGTCCTGGGCAGGTTCTAAAAAAACTGTTTTTT
>13|TRBV18|TRBJ1-3|TRBD1|NA
CASWSRDSSEIYF
TGTGCCAGCTGGTCCCGGGACAGTTCGGAGATATATTTT
>14|TRBV6-5|TRBJ1-5|TRBD1|NA
CASSTGTGLQPQHF
TGTGCCAGCAGTACCGGGACAGGGCTTCAGCCCCAGCATTTT
>19|TRBV19|TRBJ2-7|NA|NA
CASSIGNGWILFSSYEQYF
TGTGCCAGTAGTATTGGGAACGGGTGGATCCTCTTTTCCTCCTACGAGCAGTACTTC
>16|TRBV19|TRBJ2-3|TRBD1|NA
CASSAAGTGSADTQYF
TGTGCCAGTAGTGCCGCCGGGACAGGGAGCGCAGATACGCAGTATTTT
>21|TRBV9|TRBJ2-6|NA|NA
CASSVVVGDERVLSGANVLTF
TGTGCCAGCAGCGTAGTAGTGGGGGACGAGAGGGTTCTCTCTGGGGCCAACGTCCTGACTTTC
>13|TRBV7-9|TRBJ1-2|NA|NA
CASSAGEVHSYTF
TGTGCCAGCAGTGCAGGGGAGGTTCACAGCTACACCTTC
>14|TRBV19|TRBJ1-2|NA|NA
CASHTRVTYYGYTF
TGTGCCAGTCATACGAGGGTCACTTACTATGGCTACACCTTC
>11|TRBV7-9|TRBJ2-3|NA|NA
CASSATDTQYF
TGTGCCAGCAGCGCCACAGATACGCAGTATTTT
>15|TRBV7-8|TRBJ2-7|NA|once
CASRPRGRISYEQYF
TGTGCCAGCAGACCCCGAGGACGGATCTCCTACGAGCAGTACTTC
>12|TRBV2|TRBJ2-7|NA|NA
CASSESPFEQYF
TGTGCCAGCAGTGAGTCTCCTTTCGAGCAGTACTTC
>14|TRBV11-3|TRBJ2-2|NA|once
CASSLGGNTGELFF
TGTGCCAGCAGCTTAGGGGGCAACACCGGGGAGCTGTTTTTT
>16|TRBV6-1|TRBJ1-3|TRBD1|NA
CASSETPGQGGNTIYF
TGTGCCAGCAGTGAGACGCCGGGACAGGGTGGAAACACCATATATTTT
>16|TRBV6-4|TRBJ2-2|TRBD1|few
CASSDSGQGPTGELFF
TGTGCCAGCAGTGACTCGGGACAGGGCCCCACCGGGGAGCTGTTTTTT
>13|TRBV30|TRBJ1-1|NA|NA
CAWSRRGNTEAFF
TGTGCCTGGAGCCGGCGGGGGAACACTGAAGCTTTCTTT